Below are 8 T cell receptor beta chains sequenced from a single sample in a study of shared clonotypes between healthy human individuals (dated by TCRdb to 2019 to 2021). CD8 naive samples consisted of CD45RO-negative cells that were positively selected for CCR7, yielding a CD45RA+CCR7+ population without TemRA cells. Preparation of the library involved the immunoSEQ multiplex PCR assay. In TCRdb, the immuneACCESS table is reduced to in-frame sequences with V and J assigned. These tables do not hold every clone; where another copy was compared, an unresolved V gene accounts for under half, and the others remain unexplained. For this sample the table gives fewer than 800,000 clones, of which about 90% were detected only once. Clones ranked in the top ten supply about 24% of the sample. The specimen was naive CD8+ T cells sorted from blood. The sample's cell subset or site, from its label and the paper: CD45RA+CCR7+. The origin of the receptors is a man between 25 and 39 years old in good health.

CDR3 in DNA: TGTGCCAGCATTGGGCCAAACTACGAGCAGTACTTC. Translation gives CASIGPNYEQYF. The gene calls are TRBV27 and TRBJ2-7; no clear D. Trimming shortened V by 7 bases and J by 3 bases, and 10 bases separated the two germline ends. Germline lookup yields CDR1 MNHEY and CDR2 SMNVEV (reference sequence). The CDR3 loop spans 12 amino acids.

This clone came up a few times. The chain uses TRBV5-6 and TRBJ1-3; 7 nucleotides match TRBD1. This CDR3 spans 13 amino acids. Germline CDR1 and CDR2: SGHDT and YYEEEE. After removal of 4 bases from V and 9 bases from J, the junction contained 7 bases not matched to a gene. The CDR3, as DNA: TGTGCCAGCAGCCCGACAGGGATGGGCACCATATATTTT. This codes for CASSPTGMGTIYF.

The rearrangement uses TRBV28 and TRBJ1-2; D is unclear. The V end lost 6 bases, the J end lost 2 bases, and 1 base lay between the germline ends. The germline CDR1 and CDR2 sequences are MDHEN and SYDVKM. The CDR3 runs to 10 residues. As DNA, the CDR3 is TGTGCCAGCAGGAACTATGGCTACACCTTC. Translated, it gives CASRNYGYTF.

This clone was detected a few times. The V call is TRBV10-1, the J call TRBJ2-2; tentative D call: TRBD1 (6 bases). The CDR3 contains 16 residues. V was clipped by 3 bases and J by 1 base, with 12 bases between them. Germline V gene data show CDR1 as WNHNN and CDR2 as SYGVQD (reference sequence). The CDR3 here is CASSDKPGQNTGELFF. In DNA form, the CDR3 reads TGCGCCAGCAGTGATAAACCGGGACAGAACACCGGGGAGCTGTTTTTT.

V is TRBV9 and J is TRBJ2-2, with 12 bases fitting TRBD1. The CDR3 length is 15 residues. CDR1 is SGDLS and CDR2 is YYNGEE in the germline V gene. V lost 5 bases, J lost 9 bases, and 8 bases stayed unmatched. CDR3 residues: CASRAGTGGLRELFF. As DNA, the CDR3 is TGTGCCAGCAGAGCCGGGACAGGGGGCTTGAGGGAGCTGTTTTTT.

The rearrangement uses TRBV27 and TRBJ1-1; 9 bases agree with TRBD1. V lost 8 bases, J lost 4 bases, and 8 bases stayed unmatched. Germline V CDR1 and CDR2: MNHEY, SMNVEV (reference sequence). The CDR3 runs 14 residues. This CDR3 is CASGYRGPGTEAFF. The CDR3 nucleotides are TGTGCCAGCGGCTACAGGGGGCCGGGCACTGAAGCTTTCTTT.

V gene TRBV7-6 combines with J gene TRBJ2-1, with D maybe TRBD2 (5 bases). The CDR3 length is 14 residues. Looked up from germline, CDR1 is SGHVS and CDR2 is FNYEAQ. V lost 0 bases, J lost 8 bases, and 11 bases lay in between. The CDR3 coding sequence is TGTGCCAGCAGCTTAGCGGGAGAGGCCGATGAGCAGTTCTTC. Protein: CASSLAGEADEQFF. Based on the CDR3 plus reference TRBV7-6 and TRBJ2-1, the full variable domain is GAGVSQSPRYKVTKRGQDVALRCDPISGHVSLYWYRQALGQGPEFLTYFNYEAQQDKSGLPNDRFSAERPEGSISTLTIQRTEQRDSAMYRCASSLAGEADEQFFGPGTRLTVL.

The V call is TRBV25-1, the J call TRBJ2-7; the match to TRBD2 covers 8 bases. The CDR3 covers 15 residues. V shed 4 bases, J shed 3 bases, and the junction held 8 bases outside the gene matches. Germline CDR1 and CDR2: MGHDK and SYGVNS. The CDR3 protein is CASSASAGLDYEQYF. CDR3 in DNA: TGTGCCAGCAGTGCTTCCGCGGGACTAGACTACGAGCAGTACTTC.